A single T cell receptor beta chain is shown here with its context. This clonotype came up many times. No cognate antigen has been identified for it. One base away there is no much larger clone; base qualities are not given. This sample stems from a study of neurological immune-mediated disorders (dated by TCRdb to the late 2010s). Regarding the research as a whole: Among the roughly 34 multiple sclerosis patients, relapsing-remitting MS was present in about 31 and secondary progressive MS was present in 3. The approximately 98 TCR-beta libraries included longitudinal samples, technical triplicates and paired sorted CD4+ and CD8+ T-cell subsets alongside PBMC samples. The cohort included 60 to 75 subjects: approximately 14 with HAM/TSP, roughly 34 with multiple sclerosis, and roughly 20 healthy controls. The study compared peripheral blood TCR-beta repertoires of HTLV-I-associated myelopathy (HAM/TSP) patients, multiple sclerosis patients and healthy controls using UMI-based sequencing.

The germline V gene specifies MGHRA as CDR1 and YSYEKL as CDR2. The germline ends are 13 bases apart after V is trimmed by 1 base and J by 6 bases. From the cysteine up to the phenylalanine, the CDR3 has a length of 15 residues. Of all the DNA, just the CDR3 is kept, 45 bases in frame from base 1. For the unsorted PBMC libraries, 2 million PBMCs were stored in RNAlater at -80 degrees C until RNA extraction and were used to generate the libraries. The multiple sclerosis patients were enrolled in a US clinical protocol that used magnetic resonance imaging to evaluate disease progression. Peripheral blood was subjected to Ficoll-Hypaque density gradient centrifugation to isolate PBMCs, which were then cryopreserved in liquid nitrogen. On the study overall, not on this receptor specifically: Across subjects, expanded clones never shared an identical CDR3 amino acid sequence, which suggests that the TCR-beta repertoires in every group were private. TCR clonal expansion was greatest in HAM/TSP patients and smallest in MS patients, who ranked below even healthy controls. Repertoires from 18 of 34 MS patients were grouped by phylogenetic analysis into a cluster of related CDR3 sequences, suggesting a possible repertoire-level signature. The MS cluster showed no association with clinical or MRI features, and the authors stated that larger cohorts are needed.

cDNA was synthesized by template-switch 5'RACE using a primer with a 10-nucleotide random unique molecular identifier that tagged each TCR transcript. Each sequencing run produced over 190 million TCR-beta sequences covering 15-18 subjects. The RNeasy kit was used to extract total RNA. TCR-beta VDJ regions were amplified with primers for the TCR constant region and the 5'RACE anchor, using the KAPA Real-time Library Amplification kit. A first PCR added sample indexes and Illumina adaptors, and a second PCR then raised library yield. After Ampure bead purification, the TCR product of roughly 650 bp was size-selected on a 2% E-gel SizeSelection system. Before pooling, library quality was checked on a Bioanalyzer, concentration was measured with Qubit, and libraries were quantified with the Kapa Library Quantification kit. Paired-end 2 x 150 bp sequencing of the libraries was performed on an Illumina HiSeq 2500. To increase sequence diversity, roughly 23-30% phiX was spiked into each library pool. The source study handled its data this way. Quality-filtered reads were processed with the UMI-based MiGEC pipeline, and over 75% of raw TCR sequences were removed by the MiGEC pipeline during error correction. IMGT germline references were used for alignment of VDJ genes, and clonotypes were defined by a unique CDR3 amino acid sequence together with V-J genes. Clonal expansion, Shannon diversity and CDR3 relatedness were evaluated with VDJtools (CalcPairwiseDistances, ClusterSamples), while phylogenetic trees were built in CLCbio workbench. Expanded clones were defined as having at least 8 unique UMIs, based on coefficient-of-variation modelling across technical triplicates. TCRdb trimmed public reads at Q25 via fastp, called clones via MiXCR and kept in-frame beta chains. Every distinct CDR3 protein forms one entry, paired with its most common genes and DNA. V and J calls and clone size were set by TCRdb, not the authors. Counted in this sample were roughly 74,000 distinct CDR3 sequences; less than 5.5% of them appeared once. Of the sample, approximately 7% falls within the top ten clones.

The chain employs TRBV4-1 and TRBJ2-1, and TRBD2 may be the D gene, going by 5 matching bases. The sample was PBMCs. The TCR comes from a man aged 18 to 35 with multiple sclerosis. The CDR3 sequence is CASSQGQGRGNEQFF. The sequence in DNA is TGCGCCAGCAGCCAAGGCCAAGGGAGAGGCAATGAGCAGTTCTTC.